Following are 24 T cell receptor beta chains from one sample sequenced in a study of blood T cell repertoires in COVID-19. The data were produced by immunoSEQ multiplex PCR, yet TCRdb's version contains in-frame clones alone and is incomplete. The table has under 70,000 clones, about 93% seen once. Source material: peripheral blood. The receptor set was obtained from a man older than 75 with acute or convalescent COVID-19.

The chain links TRBV14 to TRBJ1-1, with D hard to call. Germline CDR1 SGHDN, CDR2 FVKESK. The length of the CDR3 is 13 residues. The V end lost 4 bases, the J end lost 1 base, and 7 bases lay between the germline ends. The CDR3 region is CASSPSPNTEAFF. The CDR3, as DNA: TGTGCCAGCAGCCCGTCCCCGAACACTGAAGCTTTCTTT.

The chain combines TRBV2 with TRBJ2-1; 9 bases map to TRBD1. Germline values: CDR1 SNHLY, CDR2 FYNNEI. CDR3 length equals 15 residues. With 4 bases clipped from V and 8 bases from J, the junction kept 9 bases outside the gene matches. CDR3 nucleotide sequence: TGTGCCAGCAGTGCGACCGGGACAGGGTTCGATGAGCAGTTCTTC. It translates to CASSATGTGFDEQFF. Supplemented by reference TRBV2 and TRBJ2-1, the full variable domain reads EPEVTQTPSHQVTQMGQEVILRCVPISNHLYFYWYRQILGQKVEFLVSFYNNEISEKSEIFDDQFSVERPDGSNFTLKIRSTKLEDSAMYFCASSATGTGFDEQFFGPGTRLTVL.

V is TRBV6-1 and J is TRBJ1-2; 7 bases are a match to TRBD1. The CDR3 covers 14 residues. Germline V gene lookup returns CDR1 MNHNS and CDR2 SASEGT. J gave up 4 bases and V 1 base, and 3 bases lay outside the gene matches. This CDR3 reads CASSEGTGPYGYTF. As DNA, the CDR3 is TGTGCCAGCAGTGAAGGGACAGGACCCTATGGCTACACCTTC.

The chain is built from TRBV5-1 and TRBJ1-2; D is ambiguous. Germline CDR1 reads SGHRS; CDR2 reads YFSETQ. Trimming stripped 0 bases from V and 7 bases from J, with 10 bases between. This CDR3 has 13 amino acids. CDR3 loop: CASSLEVDSGYTF. DNA of the CDR3: TGCGCCAGCAGCTTGGAGGTGGACTCTGGCTACACCTTC.

CDR3 residues: CAWKAPGLGTEAFF. The CDR3 bases are TGTGCCTGGAAGGCTCCAGGGCTGGGCACTGAAGCTTTCTTT. The chain couples TRBV30 to TRBJ1-1; D possibly corresponds to TRBD1 (5 bases). V lost 4 bases, J lost 4 bases, and 16 bases lay in between. The CDR3 is 14 residues long. Germline V gene lookup returns CDR1 GTSNPN and CDR2 SVGIG (reference sequence). The full variable domain, completed using reference TRBV30 and TRBJ1-1, is SQTIHQWPATLVQPVGSPLSLECTVEGTSNPNLYWYRQAAGRGLQLLFYSVGIGQISSEVPQNLSASRPQDRQFILSSKKLLLSDSGFYLCAWKAPGLGTEAFFGQGTRLTVV.

The chain combines TRBV7-3 with TRBJ2-3, with 10 bases that match TRBD2. Germline V gives CDR1 SGHTA, CDR2 FQGTGA. After removal of 1 base from V and 0 bases from J, the junction contained 7 bases not matched to a gene. This CDR3 region has 18 residues. The CDR3 region is CASSLMASGGLSTDTQYF. CDR3 nucleotide sequence: TGTGCCAGCAGCTTAATGGCTAGCGGGGGCCTTAGCACAGATACGCAGTATTTT.

The count of this clone is one. The chain recombines TRBV7-8 with TRBJ1-1, with 8 nucleotides matching TRBD1. The V segment lost 5 bases and the J segment 7 bases; nucleotides outside the gene matches: 9. This CDR3 is 14 amino acids long. Germline V gives CDR1 SGHVS, CDR2 FQNEAQ. The DNA for the CDR3 is TGTGCCAGCAGCCCCACTTCAGGGGGCTTTGAAGCTTTCTTT. Translating gives CASSPTSGGFEAFF.

The V gene is TRBV2, the J gene TRBJ2-1; 12 positions agree with TRBD2. Germline loops: CDR1 SNHLY, CDR2 FYNNEI. V dropped 3 bases and J dropped 8; count of bases not matched to a gene: 17. This CDR3 comprises 19 residues. In nucleotides, the CDR3 is TGTGCCAGCAGTGATCTCGCCCCCGGGCTAGCGGGGGGGCGGGATGAGCAGTTCTTC. Translation gives CASSDLAPGLAGGRDEQFF.

The V and J genes are TRBV19 and TRBJ2-2; maybe TRBD1 (5 bases). V gave up 3 bases and J gave up 3 bases, with 14 bases separating them. The CDR3 is 16 amino acids. Germline V lookup: CDR1 LNHDA, CDR2 SQIVND (reference sequence). The CDR3 is CASSITVGQYTGELFF. The CDR3 DNA reads TGTGCCAGTAGTATCACGGTGGGGCAGTACACCGGGGAGCTGTTTTTT.

The rearrangement links TRBV5-1 to TRBJ2-3; D is perhaps TRBD2 (7 bases). V lost 8 bases, J lost 0 bases, and 13 bases lay in between. Germline assignment: CDR1 SGHRS and CDR2 YFSETQ. The CDR3 has 14 residues. CDR3: CASSGGPSTDTQYF. CDR3 DNA: TGCGCCAGTTCCGGGGGGCCGAGCACAGATACGCAGTATTTT.

The V gene is TRBV18, the J gene TRBJ2-7, with TRBD2 matching over 13 bases. The CDR3 is 17 amino acids. Germline V lookup: CDR1 KGHSH, CDR2 LQKENI. J gave up 0 bases and V 3 bases, and 5 bases lay outside the gene matches. The CDR3 sequence is CASSPGLAGASSYEQYF. For the CDR3, the DNA is TGTGCCAGCTCACCCGGACTAGCGGGGGCCAGCTCCTACGAGCAGTACTTC.

The chain uses TRBV3-1 (or the pseudogene TRBV3-2) and TRBJ1-2, with D perhaps matching TRBD1 (5 bases). Germline V gene data show CDR1 as LGHDT and CDR2 as YNNKEL (reference sequence). The CDR3 runs 12 residues. V was trimmed by 4 bases and J by 6 bases, leaving 9 bases between them. CDR3 region: CASSLQENGYTF. Here the CDR3 DNA reads TGTGCCAGCAGCCTACAGGAGAATGGCTACACCTTC.

V is TRBV12-3 or TRBV12-4 and J is TRBJ1-2; possible D gene TRBD1, 5 bases. V lost 3 bases to trimming and J lost 6 bases, with 8 bases between them. The CDR3 sequence is 12 residues long. CDR3 region: CASSFQGHGYTF. CDR3 sequence (DNA): TGTGCCAGCAGTTTTCAGGGTCATGGCTACACCTTC.

The chain couples TRBV3-1 (or the pseudogene TRBV3-2) to TRBJ2-5; TRBD2 matches 7 bases. The CDR3 consists of 15 residues. Per germline, CDR1 LGHDT and CDR2 YNNKEL (reference sequence). The trim removed 6 bases at V and 5 bases at J, leaving 12 bases unmatched. CDR3 residues: CASRPTAGVWETQYF. Written as DNA, the CDR3 is TGTGCCAGCAGACCTACGGCGGGGGTGTGGGAGACCCAGTACTTC.

The rearrangement uses TRBV7-9 and TRBJ1-1; 8 bases match TRBD1. This CDR3 contains 17 residues. V dropped 1 base and J dropped 3; count of bases not matched to a gene: 10. CDR1 is SEHNR, CDR2 FQNEAQ, per germline (reference sequence). CDR3 coding DNA: TGTGCCAGCAGCTTAGACAGCAGGGGGCGGTCGGACACTGAAGCTTTCTTT. Translated, it gives CASSLDSRGRSDTEAFF.

V gene TRBV19 combines with J gene TRBJ1-2; 8 bases map to TRBD1. The CDR3 is 15 residues long. CDR1 and CDR2 (germline): LNHDA, SQIVND (reference sequence). V lost 8 bases and J lost 1; bases outside the gene matches: 9. Here the CDR3 DNA reads TGTGCCAGTTCACAAGCGGGACAGGATAACTATGGCTACACCTTC. It translates to CASSQAGQDNYGYTF.

The chain couples TRBV18 to TRBJ1-4; D unclear. V lost 3 bases and J lost 2, with 16 bases in between. This CDR3 is 17 amino acids long. Germline CDR1 is KGHSH and CDR2 is LQKENI. In DNA, the CDR3 is TGTGCCAGCTCACCTTCGGGAGGGATGGGCACTAATGAAAAACTGTTTTTT. It codes for CASSPSGGMGTNEKLFF. The entire variable domain, with the rest obtained from reference TRBV18 and TRBJ1-4, is as follows: NAGVMQNPRHLVRRRGQEARLRCSPMKGHSHVYWYRQLPEEGLKFMVYLQKENIIDESGMPKERFSAEFPKEGPSILRIQQVVRGDSAAYFCASSPSGGMGTNEKLFFGSGTQLSVL.

The V call is TRBV5-1, the J call TRBJ2-5; 7 bases align to TRBD2. The CDR3 is made up of 14 amino acids. The germline V gene encodes CDR1 SGHRS and CDR2 YFSETQ. V lost 3 bases, J lost 5 bases, and 7 bases stayed unmatched. This chain's CDR3 is CASSSSLGGETQYF. The CDR3 nucleotides read TGCGCCAGCAGCTCATCCCTGGGGGGGGAGACCCAGTACTTC.

The chain couples TRBV6-6 to TRBJ2-3, with 10 bases identical to TRBD2. This CDR3 is 15 amino acids long. V lost 6 bases, J lost 2 bases, and 5 bases stayed unmatched. Germline V gene sequence: CDR1 MNHNY, CDR2 SVGAGI (reference sequence). The CDR3, as DNA: TGTGCCAGCAGGCGACTAGCGGGCTTCACAGATACGCAGTATTTT. Protein sequence: CASRRLAGFTDTQYF.

The rearrangement uses TRBV4-2 and TRBJ1-2, with D maybe TRBD1 (5 bases). Germline assignment: CDR1 LGHNA and CDR2 YNFKEQ. The CDR3 has 15 residues. V lost 0 bases to trimming and J lost 2 bases, with 10 bases between them. CDR3 coding DNA: TGTGCCAGCAGCCAAGATCTCAGGGAAAACTATGGCTACACCTTC. It codes for CASSQDLRENYGYTF.

This sequence joins TRBV7-6 and TRBJ2-3; the match to TRBD2 covers 7 bases. V lost 10 bases to trimming and J lost 4 bases; unmatched junction nucleotides: 8. CDR3 length: 13 amino acids. Germline loops: CDR1 SGHVS, CDR2 FNYEAQ. CDR3 in DNA: TGTGCCACGGGGCAGGGAGGGGCAGATACGCAGTATTTT. Translated: CATGQGGADTQYF.

The chain employs TRBV2 and TRBJ2-1; the match to TRBD1 covers 11 bases. Germline CDR1 is SNHLY and CDR2 is FYNNEI. The CDR3 is 16 residues long. J lost 3 bases, V lost 1 base, and 2 bases had no gene match. CDR3 loop: CASSEGTGGNYNEQFF. The DNA for the CDR3 is TGTGCCAGCAGTGAAGGGACAGGGGGCAACTACAATGAGCAGTTCTTC.

The chain recombines TRBV7-3 with TRBJ1-3, with D possibly being TRBD1 (5 bases). V was clipped by 5 bases and J by 3 bases, with 17 bases between them. Germline lookup yields CDR1 SGHTA and CDR2 FQGTGA. CDR3 length equals 16 residues. The CDR3: CASSPDRPVGGNTIYF. In DNA, the CDR3 is TGTGCCAGCAGCCCAGACAGACCGGTCGGTGGAAACACCATATATTTT.

This clone was seen at least ten times. J is TRBJ1-1 and V is TRBV14; 7 nucleotides align to TRBD1. The CDR3 length is 14 residues. CDR1 is SGHDN and CDR2 is FVKESK in the germline V gene. V lost 4 bases and J lost 5; bases outside the gene matches: 7. CDR3 protein: CASSRGGGQTEAFF. CDR3 sequence (DNA): TGTGCCAGCAGCCGAGGAGGGGGCCAAACTGAAGCTTTCTTT.